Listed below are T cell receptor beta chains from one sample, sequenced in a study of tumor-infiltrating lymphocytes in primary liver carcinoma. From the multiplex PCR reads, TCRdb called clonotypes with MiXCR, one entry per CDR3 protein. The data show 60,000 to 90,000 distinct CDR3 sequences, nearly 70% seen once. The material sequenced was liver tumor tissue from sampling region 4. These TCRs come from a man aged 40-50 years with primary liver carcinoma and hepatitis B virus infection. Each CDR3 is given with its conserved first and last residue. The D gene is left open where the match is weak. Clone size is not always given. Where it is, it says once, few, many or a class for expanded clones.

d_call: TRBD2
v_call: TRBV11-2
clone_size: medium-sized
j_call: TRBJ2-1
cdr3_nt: TGTGCCAGCAGCCAACCTGGACTAGCGGGAGGAAATGAGCAGTTCTTC
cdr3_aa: CASSQPGLAGGNEQFF

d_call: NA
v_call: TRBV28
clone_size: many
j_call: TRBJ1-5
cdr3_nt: TGTGCCAGCAGTTTTGGGCCAGACAATCAGCCCCAGCATTTT
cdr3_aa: CASSFGPDNQPQHF

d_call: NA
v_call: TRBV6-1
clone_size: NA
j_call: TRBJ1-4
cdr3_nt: TGTGCCAGGAAGCGGGAGAGGGAAAAACTGTTTTTT
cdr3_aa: CARKREREKLFF

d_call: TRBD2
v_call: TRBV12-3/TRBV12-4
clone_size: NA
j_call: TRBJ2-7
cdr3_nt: TGTGCCAGCAGCTTGCGGGAGGTCTACGAGCAGTGCTTC
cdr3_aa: CASSLREVYEQCF

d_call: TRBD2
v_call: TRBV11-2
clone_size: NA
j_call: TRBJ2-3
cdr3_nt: TGTGCCAGCAGCTCCCCGACTAGCGGTAGCATAGATACGCAGTATTTT
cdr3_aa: CASSSPTSGSIDTQYF

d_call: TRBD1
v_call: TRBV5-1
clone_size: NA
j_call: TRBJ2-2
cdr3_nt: TGCGACAGCAGCCAAGGGACAGGGGCGACCACCGGGGAACTGTTTTTT
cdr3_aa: CDSSQGTGATTGELFF

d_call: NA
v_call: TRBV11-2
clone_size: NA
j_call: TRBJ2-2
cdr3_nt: NA
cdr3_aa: CANSLVGLGTGELSF

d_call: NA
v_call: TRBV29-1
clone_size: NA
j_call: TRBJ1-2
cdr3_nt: TGCAGCGTTTACAGCGGGAACAACTATGGCTACACCTTC
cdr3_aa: CSVYSGNNYGYTF

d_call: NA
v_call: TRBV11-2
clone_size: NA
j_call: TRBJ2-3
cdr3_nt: TGTGCCAGCAGCTCGCAGGGATGGCTCCTCATGAATACGCAGTATTTT
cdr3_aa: CASSSQGWLLMNTQYF

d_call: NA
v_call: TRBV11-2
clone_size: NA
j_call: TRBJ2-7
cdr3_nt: TGTGCCGGCAGCACCAAGGGGTGGAACGAGCTGTACTTC
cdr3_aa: CAGSTKGWNELYF

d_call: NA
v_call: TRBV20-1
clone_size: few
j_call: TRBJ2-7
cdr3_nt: TGCAGTGCCAACGCACAGGGAACCAGCTCCTACGAGCAGTATTTC
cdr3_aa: CSANAQGTSSYEQYF

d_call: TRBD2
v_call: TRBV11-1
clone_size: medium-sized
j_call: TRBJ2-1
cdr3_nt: TGTGCCAGCAGCTTCGGGACTAGCGGCTACAATGAGCAGTTCTTC
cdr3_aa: CASSFGTSGYNEQFF

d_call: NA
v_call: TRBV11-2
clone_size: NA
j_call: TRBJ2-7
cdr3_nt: TGTGCCAGCAGCTTGACTGGCAATGCCTACGAGCAGTACTTC
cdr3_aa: CASSLTGNAYEQYF

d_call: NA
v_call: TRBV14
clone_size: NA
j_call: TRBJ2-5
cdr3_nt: TGTGGCAGCAGCCTAGACCCGGAACCCCAAGAGACCCAGTACTTC
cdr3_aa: CGSSLDPEPQETQYF

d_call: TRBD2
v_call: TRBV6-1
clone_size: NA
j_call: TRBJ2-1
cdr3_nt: TGTGCCAGCTCGCTAGCGGGAGCGACCAATGAGCAGTTTTTC
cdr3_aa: CASSLAGATNEQFF

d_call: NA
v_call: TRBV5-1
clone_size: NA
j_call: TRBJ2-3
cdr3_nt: TGCGCCAGCAGCTTTCTCCACAGTTTTAGCACAGATACGCAGTATTTT
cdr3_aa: CASSFLHSFSTDTQYF

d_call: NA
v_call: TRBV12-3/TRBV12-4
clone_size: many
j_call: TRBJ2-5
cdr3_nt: TGTGCCAGCAGTTCCCGGGACTCCTCGAAAGAGACCCAGTACTTC
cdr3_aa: CASSSRDSSKETQYF

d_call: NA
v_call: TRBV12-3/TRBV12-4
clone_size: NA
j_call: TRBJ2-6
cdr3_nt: TGTGCCAGCAGTCTCAGCAGTGCGAGGGTCAACGTCCTGACTTTC
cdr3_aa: CASSLSSARVNVLTF

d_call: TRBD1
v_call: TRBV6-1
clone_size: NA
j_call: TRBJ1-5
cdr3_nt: TGTGTCAGCAGTGAATTAAGGACAGGGGGCGATCAGCCCCAGCATTTT
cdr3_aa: CVSSELRTGGDQPQHF

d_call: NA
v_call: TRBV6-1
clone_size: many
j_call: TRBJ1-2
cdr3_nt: TGTGCCAGCAGTGACGCCCGGGCCAACTATGGCTACACCTTC
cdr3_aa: CASSDARANYGYTF

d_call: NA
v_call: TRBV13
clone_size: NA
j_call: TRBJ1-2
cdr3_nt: TGTGCCAGCAGCTTAAGGGCGGGCTACACCTTC
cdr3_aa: CASSLRAGYTF

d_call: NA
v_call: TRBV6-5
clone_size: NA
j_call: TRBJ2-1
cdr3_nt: TGTGCCAGCATCCGGCGGGGTTACAATGAGCAGTTCTTC
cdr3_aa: CASIRRGYNEQFF